This entry lists 10 T cell receptor beta chains sequenced from one sample in a study of cytomegalovirus exposure and HLA in healthy donors. Primers: 60 Vbeta forward and 13 Jbeta reverse. Method: immunoSEQ multiplex PCR; TCRdb's copy keeps in-frame clones and lacks some. Its listing shows about 41,000 clones. What was sequenced was PBMCs. The source of these receptors is a man aged 25 to 40 in good health and CMV-seronegative.

The rearrangement links TRBV11-2 to TRBJ2-1; D gene uncertain. Germline CDR1 reads SGHAT; CDR2 reads FQNNGV. CDR3 length: 11 residues. V was shortened by 6 bases and J by 7 bases, with 7 bases between the two germline ends. CDR3 sequence (DNA): TGTGCCAGCAGTATTCGTAATGAGCAGTTCTTC. Translated, it gives CASSIRNEQFF.

The rearrangement uses TRBV9 and TRBJ2-7; perhaps TRBD1 as D (6 bases). The CDR3 covers 16 residues. In germline, CDR1 is SGDLS, CDR2 YYNGEE. The V end lost 0 bases, the J end lost 5 bases, and 18 bases lay between the germline ends. The CDR3 nucleotides are TGTGCCAGCAGCGTAGCTGCCCATACAGGGAGCAACGAGCAGTACTTC. Its translation: CASSVAAHTGSNEQYF.

This chain joins TRBV2 and TRBJ2-2, with D perhaps TRBD1 (6 bases). V lost 7 bases and J 5 bases, leaving 14 bases between the germline ends. In germline, CDR1 is SNHLY, CDR2 FYNNEI. This CDR3 spans 14 amino acids. CDR3 loop: CASKWTDTTGELFF. The DNA for the CDR3 is TGTGCCAGCAAATGGACAGATACAACCGGGGAGCTGTTTTTT. Combining the CDR3 with reference TRBV2 and TRBJ2-2 gives the whole variable domain EPEVTQTPSHQVTQMGQEVILRCVPISNHLYFYWYRQILGQKVEFLVSFYNNEISEKSEIFDDQFSVERPDGSNFTLKIRSTKLEDSAMYFCASKWTDTTGELFFGEGSRLTVL.

The chain carries TRBV2 and TRBJ2-7; the D gene is possibly TRBD1 (6 bases). V dropped 6 bases and J dropped 3 bases, with 6 bases sitting between them. The CDR3 runs to 11 residues. Germline values: CDR1 SNHLY, CDR2 FYNNEI. CDR3 amino acids: CASRGGYEQYF. CDR3 DNA sequence: TGTGCCAGCAGAGGGGGCTACGAGCAGTACTTC.

CDR3 residues: CASSFPGLAYEQYF. In DNA form, the CDR3 reads TGTGCCAGCAGCTTCCCGGGACTAGCCTACGAGCAGTACTTC. The chain has TRBV5-6 and TRBJ2-7; 8 bases match TRBD2. Germline CDR1 SGHDT, CDR2 YYEEEE. CDR3 length equals 14 residues. Trimming cost V 2 bases and J 2 bases; bases outside gene matches: 3.

The chain combines TRBV9 with TRBJ2-7; D is ambiguous. The CDR3 has 14 residues. Between the trimmed V and J ends, which lost 0 bases and 3 bases, there was a span of 10 bases. The germline V gene has CDR1 SGDLS and CDR2 YYNGEE. The CDR3 here is CASSVAPESYEQYF. In nucleotides, the CDR3 is TGTGCCAGCAGCGTAGCCCCGGAGAGCTACGAGCAGTACTTC.

The chain combines TRBV6-5 with TRBJ1-1; D not resolved. The V gene lost 4 bases and the J gene lost 0 bases, with 9 bases spanning the gap. Germline V lookup: CDR1 MNHEY, CDR2 SVGAGI. The CDR3 runs to 14 residues. In nucleotides, the CDR3 is TGTGCCAGCAGTTCCACTTCTTTGAACACTGAAGCTTTCTTT. This gives the protein CASSSTSLNTEAFF.

The DNA of the CDR3 is TGTGCCAGCAGCCATGGCACAGATACGCAGTATTTT. Protein: CASSHGTDTQYF. J is TRBJ2-3 and V is TRBV27, with D unclear. The CDR3 length is 12 residues. Per germline, CDR1 MNHEY and CDR2 SMNVEV (reference sequence). The germline V and J ends were trimmed by 6 bases and 1 base, with 5 bases remaining between them.

The rearrangement links TRBV4-2 to TRBJ2-7, with 7 bases that match TRBD2. Germline V CDR1 and CDR2: LGHNA, YNFKEQ. This CDR3 contains 15 residues. After removal of 0 bases from V and 3 bases from J, the junction contained 5 bases not matched to a gene. CDR3 in DNA: TGTGCCAGCAGCCAAGATGGGGGAGGGGTCTACGAGCAGTACTTC. Its translation is CASSQDGGGVYEQYF.

This rearrangement joins TRBV4-3 to TRBJ1-2; D gene ambiguous. This CDR3 has 14 residues. V was cut by 1 base and J by 4 bases, with 10 bases left in between. Germline CDR1 LGHNA, CDR2 YSLEER. The CDR3 region has the DNA TGCGCCAGCAGCCAAGTTACAGATTCCTATGGCTACACCTTC. Translating it yields CASSQVTDSYGYTF.